These 5 T cell receptor beta chains were all obtained from the same sample, sequenced in a study of shared T cell receptors in the human thymus. Sequencing was performed with immunoSEQ multiplex PCR; in TCRdb, only in-frame clones are kept and a portion is missing. This sample carries about 660,000 clones, around 87% of them seen once, and the ten largest clones take 0.0095% to 0.011%. These data were also reused for a study on human thymus T cells.

Sequencing was done on a sample of thymocytes. These receptors were taken from a boy less than two years old with a congenital heart defect.

The gene calls are TRBV30 and TRBJ1-3; D not certain. CDR1 and CDR2 (germline): GTSNPN, SVGIG (reference sequence). This CDR3 is 17 amino acids long. V shed 1 base and J shed 2 bases, with 18 bases lying between them. CDR3 in DNA: TGTGCCTGGAGTGGGGGAGTGGTTTTAACCCCTGGAAACACCATATATTTT. Its protein product is CAWSGGVVLTPGNTIYF.

The chain uses TRBV6-1 and TRBJ1-5, with 7 bases fitting TRBD1. Trimming removed 5 bases from V and 7 bases from J; junction bases left unmatched: 5. CDR3 length: 13 residues. The germline gives CDR1 MNHNS, CDR2 SASEGT. The CDR3 loop reads CASSTGEEQPQHF. DNA for the CDR3: TGTGCCAGCAGTACAGGGGAAGAACAGCCCCAGCATTTT.

The chain carries TRBV7-9 and TRBJ2-7, with 10 bases lining up with TRBD2. V dropped 1 base and J dropped 2; count of bases not matched to a gene: 5. CDR1 SEHNR and CDR2 FQNEAQ come from the germline V gene (reference sequence). The CDR3 spans 16 residues. CDR3 in amino acids: CASSLGSSGSAYEQYF. The CDR3 coding sequence is TGTGCCAGCAGCTTAGGGTCTAGCGGGAGTGCCTACGAGCAGTACTTC.

The rearrangement uses TRBV11-1 and TRBJ2-5; 8 bases match TRBD1. CDR3 length equals 16 residues. V dropped 3 bases and J dropped 2; count of bases not matched to a gene: 8. Germline CDR1 SGHAT, CDR2 FQDESV (reference sequence). The CDR3 sequence is CASSFGDRGGQETQYF. CDR3 nucleotide sequence: TGTGCCAGCAGCTTCGGCGACAGGGGAGGACAAGAGACCCAGTACTTC.

The V gene is TRBV30, the J gene TRBJ2-7; possible D gene TRBD2, 6 bases. The ends were cut back, 2 bases at V and 3 bases at J, with 23 bases in the middle. CDR3 length equals 17 residues. Germline V gives CDR1 GTSNPN, CDR2 SVGIG (reference sequence). Here the CDR3 DNA reads TGTGCCTGGAGTAACCCCCGTCTAGCGCATCCCGACTACGAGCAGTACTTC. This translates into CAWSNPRLAHPDYEQYF.